One sample yielded the 5 T cell receptor beta chains listed below, sequenced in a study of CD8 T cells in ankylosing spondylitis. Study outcomes and limitations: Roughly 8 highly homologous variants made up a TCR beta motif, and this motif appeared characteristic of ankylosing spondylitis blood.

Their antigen targets remain unknown. TCRdb passed the 5' RACE reads through MiXCR, listing each CDR3 protein once. Of about 450,000 distinct CDR3 sequences in the sample, 20% to 30% were seen once. The specimen was blood, either unsorted or a sorted T cell fraction (not recorded which). The receptor source for this set is a male donor with ankylosing spondylitis.

In its sample, this clonotype was seen a few times. The rearrangement joins TRBV20-1 to TRBJ2-1; D unresolved. Germline V gene data show CDR1 as DFQATT and CDR2 as SNEGSKA (reference sequence). This CDR3 is built from 11 residues. CDR3 protein: CSKSDYNEQFF. In DNA, the CDR3 is TGCTCAAAGAGCGACTACAATGAGCAGTTCTTC.

This clonotype was counted many times. The V gene is TRBV5-1, the J gene TRBJ2-1; D call uncertain. The CDR3 covers 13 residues. Germline CDR1 reads SGHRS; CDR2 reads YFSETQ. The germline V and J ends were trimmed by 1 base and 4 bases, with 6 bases remaining between them. The CDR3 DNA reads as TGCGCCAGCAGCTTGTCACAGTACAATGAGCAGTTCTTC. It yields the protein CASSLSQYNEQFF. The whole variable domain, filled in from reference TRBV5-1 and TRBJ2-1, reads KAGVTQTPRYLIKTRGQQVTLSCSPISGHRSVSWYQQTPGQGLQFLFEYFSETQRNKGNFPGRFSGRQFSNSRSEMNVSTLELGDSALYLCASSLSQYNEQFFGPGTRLTVL.

This clonotype has ten or more counts. DNA for the CDR3: TGTGCCAGCAGTCTACAGGGACGGGAGAACATTCAGTACTTC. This sequence encodes CASSLQGRENIQYF. The V call is TRBV6-5, the J call TRBJ2-4; perhaps D is TRBD1 or TRBD2 (6 bases each). The V and J ends lost 5 bases and 7 bases respectively, with 15 bases between them. The length of the CDR3 is 14 residues. The V gene's germline CDR1 is MNHEY and CDR2 SVGAGI.

The DNA of the CDR3 is TGTGCCAGCAGTGAGCAAGTAGCGGGGGGACTCACAGATACGCAGTATTTT. It encodes CASSEQVAGGLTDTQYF. The V gene is TRBV6-1, the J gene TRBJ2-3; 10 nucleotides align to TRBD2. CDR1 is MNHNS and CDR2 is SASEGT in the germline V gene. V was clipped by 3 bases and J by 2 bases; unmatched bases: 8. This CDR3 is 17 amino acids long.

This clonotype was counted between two and nine times. This chain links TRBV11-1 with TRBJ2-1; 11 bases fit TRBD2. Germline V gene lookup returns CDR1 SGHAT and CDR2 FQDESV (reference sequence). There are 20 residues in the CDR3. V lost 4 bases and J lost 0; bases outside the gene matches: 14. This CDR3 reads CASSSLGGRTSGSSYNEQFF. In DNA, the CDR3 is TGTGCCAGCAGCTCCCTTGGGGGGCGAACTAGCGGGAGCTCCTACAATGAGCAGTTCTTC.